A selection of T cell receptor beta chains follows, all from one sample in a study of blood T cell repertoires in COVID-19. Clones were read by immunoSEQ multiplex PCR, and TCRdb kept only the in-frame ones, dropping some. The sample includes about 110,000 clones, roughly 84% seen only once; the top ten take 7.9%. Material: peripheral blood. Source of these receptors: a woman aged 80 or over with active or convalescent COVID-19. Both conserved end residues are part of each CDR3. The order of the fields is clone size, D gene, V gene, J gene, CDR3 protein, CDR3 DNA. D genes are given only for firm matches. Clone sizes are given selectively: once, few, many, or a class where the clone is expanded.

clone size: .; D gene: .; V gene: TRBV19; J gene: TRBJ1-5; CDR3 protein: CASSRQAVSNQPQHF; CDR3 DNA: TGTGCCAGTAGTCGACAGGCGGTGAGCAATCAGCCCCAGCATTTT
clone size: .; D gene: .; V gene: TRBV3-1/TRBV3-2; J gene: TRBJ2-2; CDR3 protein: CASSPAGRNTGELFF; CDR3 DNA: TGTGCCAGCAGCCCCGCCGGGAGGAACACCGGGGAGCTGTTTTTT
clone size: .; D gene: .; V gene: TRBV9; J gene: TRBJ1-1; CDR3 protein: CASSVGRRRHTEAFF; CDR3 DNA: TGTGCCAGCAGCGTAGGAAGAAGGAGACACACTGAAGCTTTCTTT
clone size: .; D gene: .; V gene: TRBV20-1; J gene: TRBJ1-1; CDR3 protein: CSAPQGSEAFF; CDR3 DNA: TGCAGTGCGCCTCAGGGCTCTGAAGCTTTCTTT
clone size: .; D gene: TRBD1; V gene: TRBV28; J gene: TRBJ2-7; CDR3 protein: CASETGTYEQYF; CDR3 DNA: TGTGCCAGCGAGACAGGGACCTACGAGCAGTACTTC
clone size: .; D gene: .; V gene: TRBV7-9; J gene: TRBJ2-3; CDR3 protein: CASSLVGADTQYF; CDR3 DNA: TGTGCCAGCAGCTTAGTGGGGGCTGATACGCAGTATTTT
clone size: .; D gene: .; V gene: TRBV7-7; J gene: TRBJ2-6; CDR3 protein: CASSPFPTTGLGSGANVLTF; CDR3 DNA: TGTGCTAGCAGCCCTTTCCCCACCACAGGGTTGGGCTCTGGGGCCAACGTCCTGACTTTC
clone size: .; D gene: .; V gene: TRBV21-1; J gene: TRBJ2-7; CDR3 protein: CASSKWAGSVREQYF; CDR3 DNA: TGTGCCAGCAGCAAATGGGCCGGGAGTGTTCGCGAGCAGTACTTC
clone size: .; D gene: TRBD2; V gene: TRBV5-1; J gene: TRBJ2-5; CDR3 protein: CASSGGLAEETQYF; CDR3 DNA: TGCGCCAGCAGCGGGGGACTAGCGGAAGAGACCCAGTACTTC
clone size: .; D gene: TRBD1; V gene: TRBV3-1/TRBV3-2; J gene: TRBJ1-5; CDR3 protein: CASSRDSNSNQPQHF; CDR3 DNA: TGTGCCAGCAGCCGGGACAGTAATAGCAATCAGCCCCAGCATTTT
clone size: .; D gene: .; V gene: TRBV6-2/TRBV6-3; J gene: TRBJ2-1; CDR3 protein: CASSRSGTQYRNEQFF; CDR3 DNA: TGTGCCAGCAGTCGCTCCGGGACTCAGTATAGGAATGAGCAGTTCTTC
clone size: .; D gene: .; V gene: TRBV11-2; J gene: TRBJ1-1; CDR3 protein: CASSFRARNTEAFF; CDR3 DNA: TGTGCCAGCAGCTTCAGGGCGAGGAACACTGAAGCTTTCTTT
clone size: .; D gene: .; V gene: TRBV7-9; J gene: TRBJ2-5; CDR3 protein: CASSPNTGGETQYF; CDR3 DNA: TGTGCCAGCAGCCCGAACACAGGAGGGGAGACCCAGTACTTC
clone size: .; D gene: TRBD2; V gene: TRBV10-2; J gene: TRBJ2-5; CDR3 protein: CASSDAWGGQETQYF; CDR3 DNA: TGCGCCAGCAGTGACGCGTGGGGAGGGCAAGAGACCCAGTACTTC
clone size: .; D gene: TRBD1; V gene: TRBV19; J gene: TRBJ2-5; CDR3 protein: CASKGAEETQYF; CDR3 DNA: TGTGCCAGTAAGGGGGCTGAAGAGACCCAGTACTTC
clone size: .; D gene: .; V gene: TRBV6-5; J gene: TRBJ2-7; CDR3 protein: CASRPTGTYEQYF; CDR3 DNA: TGTGCCAGCAGGCCGACGGGGACCTACGAGCAGTACTTC
clone size: once; D gene: TRBD2; V gene: TRBV10-1; J gene: TRBJ2-5; CDR3 protein: CASQTSGRETQYF; CDR3 DNA: TGCGCCAGTCAGACTAGCGGGAGAGAGACCCAGTACTTC
clone size: once; D gene: .; V gene: TRBV5-6; J gene: TRBJ1-4; CDR3 protein: CASSLLGGEKLFF; CDR3 DNA: TGTGCCAGCAGCTTGCTCGGGGGGGAAAAACTGTTTTTT
clone size: .; D gene: .; V gene: TRBV9; J gene: TRBJ2-7; CDR3 protein: CASSATATYEQYF; CDR3 DNA: TGTGCCAGCAGCGCGACAGCCACCTACGAGCAGTACTTC
clone size: many; D gene: .; V gene: TRBV2; J gene: TRBJ1-1; CDR3 protein: CATKRDFNTEAFF; CDR3 DNA: TGTGCCACCAAGCGGGATTTTAACACTGAAGCTTTCTTT
clone size: .; D gene: .; V gene: TRBV6-1; J gene: TRBJ2-7; CDR3 protein: CASSQADSRYEQYF; CDR3 DNA: TGTGCCAGCAGTCAAGCGGACAGCCGGTACGAGCAGTACTTC
clone size: .; D gene: TRBD1; V gene: TRBV28; J gene: TRBJ2-7; CDR3 protein: CASSLIRGLDEQYF; CDR3 DNA: TGTGCCAGCAGTTTAATCAGGGGGCTTGACGAGCAGTACTTC
clone size: .; D gene: .; V gene: TRBV12-3/TRBV12-4; J gene: TRBJ2-7; CDR3 protein: CASTEGYEQYF; CDR3 DNA: TGTGCCAGCACCGAGGGATACGAGCAGTACTTC
clone size: .; D gene: .; V gene: TRBV6-5; J gene: TRBJ1-2; CDR3 protein: CASVPFSGVGGYTF; CDR3 DNA: TGTGCCAGCGTACCTTTCTCAGGGGTTGGTGGCTACACCTTC
clone size: once; D gene: TRBD2; V gene: TRBV5-1; J gene: TRBJ2-7; CDR3 protein: CASSLGLAGGSYEQYF; CDR3 DNA: TGCGCCAGCAGCTTGGGACTAGCGGGAGGGTCCTACGAGCAGTACTTC
clone size: .; D gene: TRBD1; V gene: TRBV7-6; J gene: TRBJ2-1; CDR3 protein: CASSLLPTGVESNEQFF; CDR3 DNA: TGTGCCAGCAGCTTACTCCCGACAGGGGTTGAGAGCAATGAGCAGTTCTTC
clone size: few; D gene: .; V gene: TRBV4-1; J gene: TRBJ1-4; CDR3 protein: CASSQEFTGSTNEKLFF; CDR3 DNA: TGCGCCAGCAGCCAAGAATTCACAGGATCTACTAATGAAAAACTGTTTTTT
clone size: .; D gene: .; V gene: TRBV10-3; J gene: TRBJ2-5; CDR3 protein: CAISEGAKETQYF; CDR3 DNA: TGTGCCATCAGTGAGGGGGCTAAAGAGACCCAGTACTTC
clone size: .; D gene: .; V gene: TRBV7-3; J gene: TRBJ2-1; CDR3 protein: CASSLAVKANEQFF; CDR3 DNA: TGTGCCAGCAGCTTAGCGGTGAAGGCCAATGAGCAGTTCTTC
clone size: .; D gene: .; V gene: TRBV9; J gene: TRBJ2-1; CDR3 protein: CASSVDERVVSEQFF; CDR3 DNA: TGTGCCAGCAGCGTAGATGAGAGGGTAGTGAGTGAGCAGTTCTTC
clone size: .; D gene: .; V gene: TRBV6-5; J gene: TRBJ1-5; CDR3 protein: CASSYAGWNQPQHF; CDR3 DNA: TGTGCCAGCAGTTACGCAGGGTGGAATCAGCCCCAGCATTTT
clone size: few; D gene: .; V gene: TRBV5-4; J gene: TRBJ2-7; CDR3 protein: CASSLIGRTYEQYF; CDR3 DNA: TGTGCCAGCAGCTTGATAGGCAGGACCTACGAGCAGTACTTC
clone size: .; D gene: TRBD1; V gene: TRBV28; J gene: TRBJ1-1; CDR3 protein: CASSLSGGGPEAFF; CDR3 DNA: TGTGCCAGCAGTTTAAGTGGAGGGGGCCCTGAAGCTTTCTTT
clone size: .; D gene: TRBD2; V gene: TRBV7-9; J gene: TRBJ2-3; CDR3 protein: CASSSTSGRAPRSDTQYF; CDR3 DNA: TGTGCCAGCAGCTCGACTAGCGGGAGGGCCCCAAGGTCAGATACGCAGTATTTT
clone size: .; D gene: TRBD2; V gene: TRBV11-3; J gene: TRBJ2-3; CDR3 protein: CASSLKAGVDTQYF; CDR3 DNA: TGTGCCAGCAGCTTAAAAGCGGGAGTCGATACGCAGTATTTT
clone size: once; D gene: TRBD2; V gene: TRBV14; J gene: TRBJ2-1; CDR3 protein: CASSQDFGTSGSYYNEQFF; CDR3 DNA: TGTGCCAGCAGCCAAGATTTTGGGACTAGCGGGAGCTACTACAATGAGCAGTTCTTC
clone size: .; D gene: TRBD2; V gene: TRBV18; J gene: TRBJ2-5; CDR3 protein: CASSPGGRETQYF; CDR3 DNA: TGTGCCAGCTCACCCGGCGGGAGGGAGACCCAGTACTTC
clone size: .; D gene: .; V gene: TRBV19; J gene: TRBJ1-4; CDR3 protein: CASSITGFEKLFF; CDR3 DNA: TGTGCCAGTAGTATAACAGGATTTGAAAAACTGTTTTTT
clone size: .; D gene: TRBD2; V gene: TRBV5-1; J gene: TRBJ2-1; CDR3 protein: CASSLDGYFRGRAHNEQFF; CDR3 DNA: TGCGCCAGCAGCTTGGACGGATATTTTCGCGGGAGGGCCCACAATGAGCAGTTCTTC
clone size: .; D gene: TRBD1; V gene: TRBV30; J gene: TRBJ1-4; CDR3 protein: CAWSLGQARGNEKLFF; CDR3 DNA: TGTGCCTGGAGTCTAGGACAGGCTCGGGGTAATGAAAAACTGTTTTTT
clone size: many; D gene: .; V gene: TRBV18; J gene: TRBJ2-3; CDR3 protein: CASSPIHSTDTQYF; CDR3 DNA: TGTGCCAGCTCACCAATCCATAGCACAGATACGCAGTATTTT
clone size: .; D gene: TRBD2; V gene: TRBV5-1; J gene: TRBJ2-1; CDR3 protein: CASSETIAGRDYNEQFF; CDR3 DNA: TGCGCCAGCAGCGAAACTATAGCGGGCCGAGACTACAATGAGCAGTTCTTC
clone size: .; D gene: .; V gene: TRBV5-1; J gene: TRBJ2-7; CDR3 protein: CASSFGGKYYEQYF; CDR3 DNA: TGCGCCAGCAGCTTTGGAGGGAAGTACTACGAGCAGTACTTC
clone size: .; D gene: TRBD1; V gene: TRBV6-6; J gene: TRBJ2-5; CDR3 protein: CASTLNRGGQETQYF; CDR3 DNA: TGTGCCAGCACCTTAAACAGGGGTGGCCAAGAGACCCAGTACTTC
clone size: .; D gene: TRBD2; V gene: TRBV7-8; J gene: TRBJ2-7; CDR3 protein: CASSPGLVREQYF; CDR3 DNA: TGTGCCAGCAGCCCGGGACTAGTACGCGAGCAGTACTTC
clone size: .; D gene: TRBD2; V gene: TRBV7-9; J gene: TRBJ2-7; CDR3 protein: CASSTSGSSYEQYF; CDR3 DNA: TGTGCCAGCAGCACTAGCGGGAGCTCCTACGAGCAGTACTTC
clone size: .; D gene: .; V gene: TRBV7-9; J gene: TRBJ2-2; CDR3 protein: CASSLASGVNTGELFF; CDR3 DNA: TGTGCCAGCAGCTTAGCTTCTGGAGTTAACACCGGGGAGCTGTTTTTT
clone size: .; D gene: TRBD2; V gene: TRBV18; J gene: TRBJ2-5; CDR3 protein: CASSLRAGGPRETQYF; CDR3 DNA: TGTGCCAGCTCACTACGAGCGGGAGGGCCGAGAGAGACCCAGTACTTC
clone size: .; D gene: TRBD2; V gene: TRBV28; J gene: TRBJ2-7; CDR3 protein: CASTLAGGAYEQYF; CDR3 DNA: TGTGCCAGCACCCTAGCGGGAGGGGCCTACGAGCAGTACTTC
clone size: .; D gene: TRBD2; V gene: TRBV7-8; J gene: TRBJ2-3; CDR3 protein: CASSSGLAVTDTQYF; CDR3 DNA: TGTGCCAGCAGTTCAGGGCTAGCGGTCACAGATACGCAGTATTTT
clone size: once; D gene: .; V gene: TRBV5-8; J gene: TRBJ2-5; CDR3 protein: CASNSGVAVQETQYF; CDR3 DNA: TGTGCCAGCAACTCCGGGGTAGCGGTGCAAGAGACCCAGTACTTC